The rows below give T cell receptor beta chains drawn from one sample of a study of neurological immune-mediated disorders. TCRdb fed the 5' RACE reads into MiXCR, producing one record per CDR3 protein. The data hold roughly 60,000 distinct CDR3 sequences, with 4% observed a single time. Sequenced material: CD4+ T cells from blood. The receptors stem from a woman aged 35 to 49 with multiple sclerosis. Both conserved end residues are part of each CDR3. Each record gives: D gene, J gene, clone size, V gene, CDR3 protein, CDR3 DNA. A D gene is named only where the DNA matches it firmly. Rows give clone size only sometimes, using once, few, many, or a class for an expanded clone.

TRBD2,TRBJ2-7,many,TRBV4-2,CASSQAGGPINEQYF,TGTGCCAGCAGCCAAGCGGGGGGGCCTATCAACGAGCAGTACTTC
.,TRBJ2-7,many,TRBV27,CASSLSILSWPGEQYF,TGTGCCAGCAGTTTATCGATACTCTCATGGCCGGGGGAGCAGTACTTC
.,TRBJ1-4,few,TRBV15,CATSRDGLRSEEKLFF,TGTGCCACCAGCAGAGATGGTCTACGAAGTGAGGAAAAACTGTTTTTT
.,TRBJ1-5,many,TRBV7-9,CASSSNRQPQHF,TGTGCCAGCAGCTCCAACAGACAGCCCCAGCATTTT
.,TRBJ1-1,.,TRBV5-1,CASSFGAGANTEAFF,TGCGCCAGCAGCTTCGGGGCAGGGGCGAACACTGAAGCTTTCTTT
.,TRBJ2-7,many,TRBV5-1,CASSLAAVDYEQYF,TGCGCCAGCAGCTTGGCCGCGGTCGACTACGAGCAGTACTTC
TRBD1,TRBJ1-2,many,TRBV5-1,CASSLEGAGYGYTF,TGCGCCAGCAGCTTGGAGGGGGCAGGATATGGCTACACCTTC
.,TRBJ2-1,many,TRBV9,CASSVEGGPYNEQFF,TGTGCCAGCAGCGTAGAGGGGGGGCCCTACAATGAGCAGTTCTTC
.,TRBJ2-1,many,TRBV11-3,CASSLGQPESYNEQFF,TGTGCCAGCAGCCTCGGACAGCCAGAATCCTACAATGAGCAGTTCTTC
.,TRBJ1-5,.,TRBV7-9,CASSLGWGNQPQHF,TGTGCCAGCAGTCTCGGGTGGGGCAATCAGCCCCAGCATTTT
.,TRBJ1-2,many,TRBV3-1,CASSQGASGVYGYTF,TGTGCCAGCAGCCAAGGGGCTAGTGGTGTCTATGGCTACACCTTC
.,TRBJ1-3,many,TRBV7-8,CASSRLSSGNTIYF,TGTGCCAGCAGCAGACTGAGCTCTGGAAACACCATATATTTT
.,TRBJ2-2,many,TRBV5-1,CASSADTPNTGELFF,TGCGCCAGCAGCGCGGACACTCCGAACACCGGGGAGCTGTTTTTT
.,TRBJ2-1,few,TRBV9,CASSVGAGARFSYNEQFF,TGTGCCAGCAGCGTTGGGGCGGGGGCGCGGTTCTCCTACAATGAGCAGTTCTTC
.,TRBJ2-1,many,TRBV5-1,CASSFKGPGNEQFF,TGCGCCAGCAGCTTCAAGGGGCCCGGCAATGAGCAGTTCTTC
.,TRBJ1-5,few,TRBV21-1,CASSMSDREGQPQHF,TGTGCCAGCAGCATGTCCGACAGGGAGGGCCAGCCCCAGCATTTT
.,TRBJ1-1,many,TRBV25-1,CASSRGSVTEAFF,TGTGCCAGCAGTAGAGGGAGCGTTACTGAAGCTTTCTTT
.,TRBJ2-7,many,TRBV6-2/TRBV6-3,CASIGQEFYEQYF,TGTGCCAGCATCGGTCAGGAGTTCTACGAGCAGTACTTC
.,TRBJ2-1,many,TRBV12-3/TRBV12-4,CASRRGGYNEQFF,TGTGCCAGCAGGAGGGGGGGTTACAATGAGCAGTTCTTC
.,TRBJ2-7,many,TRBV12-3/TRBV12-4,CASSLYEQYF,TGTGCCAGCAGCCTGTACGAGCAGTACTTC
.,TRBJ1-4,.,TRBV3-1,CASRSLAREKLFF,TGTGCCAGCCGGAGCCTAGCCCGGGAAAAACTGTTTTTT
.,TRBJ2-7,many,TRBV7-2,CASSYDWEQYF,TGTGCCAGCAGCTACGACTGGGAGCAGTACTTC
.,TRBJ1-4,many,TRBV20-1,CSARDNLGSEKLFF,TGCAGTGCTAGAGATAACCTAGGTAGTGAAAAACTGTTTTTT
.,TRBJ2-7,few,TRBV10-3,CAITPDREGEQYF,TGTGCCATCACCCCGGACAGGGAGGGCGAGCAGTACTTC
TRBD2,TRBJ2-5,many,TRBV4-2,CASSQSLAGGQQETQYF,TGTGCCAGCAGCCAATCGTTAGCGGGGGGGCAGCAAGAGACCCAGTACTTC
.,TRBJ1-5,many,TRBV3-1,CASSQGGRQPQHF,TGTGCCAGCAGCCAAGGGGGCCGACAGCCCCAGCATTTT